This TCR beta chain was profiled in a study of blood T cells in healthy people across ages. Looking at the study overall: Using template switching, researchers captured about one barcoded beta molecule for each two T cells.

The people who gave samples were healthy Caucasians from Russia, aged roughly 6 to 95. Isolation yielded PBMCs, at least 6 million per sample, in every case. Extraction yielded at least 5 micrograms of total RNA per sample. Together with a sample-barcoded 5' primer, a J-beta primer mix was included in a second PCR lasting about 6 to 11 cycles. One entry per CDR3 protein results from TCRdb running MiXCR on the 5' RACE reads. The sample holds about a million distinct CDR3 sequences, more than 30% seen once. V was cut by 2 bases and J by 3 bases, with 10 bases left in between. The V gene's germline CDR1 is MNHEY and CDR2 SVGAGI. The CDR3 covers 14 residues.

This chain joins TRBV6-5 and TRBJ1-1; possibly TRBD1 for D (6 bases). This receptor was taken from a man between 18 and 29 years old in good health. Sequencing was carried out using blood. CDR3 sequence reads: CASSYAGGYTEAFF. DNA of the CDR3: TGTGCCAGCAGTTACGCGGGGGGCTACACTGAAGCTTTCTTT.